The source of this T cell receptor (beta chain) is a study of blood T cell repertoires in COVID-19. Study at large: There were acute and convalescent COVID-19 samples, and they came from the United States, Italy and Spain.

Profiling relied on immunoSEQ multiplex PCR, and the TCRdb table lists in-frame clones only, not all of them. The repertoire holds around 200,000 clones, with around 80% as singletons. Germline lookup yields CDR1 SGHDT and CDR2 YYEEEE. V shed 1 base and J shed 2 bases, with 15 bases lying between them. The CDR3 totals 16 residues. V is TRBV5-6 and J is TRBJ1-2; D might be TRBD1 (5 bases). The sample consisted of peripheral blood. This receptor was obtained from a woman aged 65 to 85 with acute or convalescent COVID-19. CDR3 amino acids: CASSLLFWTSNYGYTF. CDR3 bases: TGTGCCAGCAGCTTGTTATTTTGGACAAGCAACTATGGCTACACCTTC.